One and the same sample provided the 8 T cell receptor beta chains below, sequenced in a study of HIV-infected patients and healthy controls. TCRdb reanalysed the 5' RACE reads using MiXCR and keeps one entry per CDR3 protein. The table includes over 55,000 distinct CDR3 sequences, roughly a sixth detected once. The specimen was CD4+ T cells from blood. All receptors come from a human donor in good health.

This clonotype was found many times. The chain carries TRBV18 and TRBJ1-2, with a tentative D call TRBD1 (5 bases). The CDR3 spans 16 residues. Germline-derived CDR1 and CDR2 are KGHSH and LQKENI. V dropped 1 base and J dropped 7 bases, with 19 bases sitting between them. The CDR3 is CASSPQAGAPVIGYTF. CDR3 bases: TGTGCCAGCTCACCACAGGCCGGGGCTCCAGTAATTGGCTACACCTTC.

V gene TRBV29-1 combines with J gene TRBJ2-1, with D possibly being TRBD2 (7 bases). Germline loops: CDR1 SQVTM, CDR2 ANQGSEA. The CDR3 contains 14 residues. The germline V and J ends were trimmed by 3 bases and 8 bases, with 17 bases remaining between them. CDR3: CSVDGGGSFDEQFF. The CDR3 DNA sequence: TGCAGCGTTGATGGGGGCGGGAGCTTCGATGAGCAGTTCTTC.

This clonotype was detected a few times. The chain joins TRBV11-2 to TRBJ2-2; D is unresolved. This CDR3 comprises 13 residues. CDR1 and CDR2 from the germline V gene are SGHAT and FQNNGV. Trimming left V 4 bases short and J 0 bases short, with 3 bases between. CDR3 protein: CASSYTNTGELFF. The DNA for the CDR3 is TGTGCCAGCAGCTATACGAACACCGGGGAGCTGTTTTTT.

J is TRBJ1-4 and V is TRBV7-2, with 9 bases matching TRBD1. The CDR3 loop spans 15 amino acids. CDR1 is SGHTA and CDR2 is FQGNSA in the germline V gene. The V gene end was trimmed by 5 bases and the J gene end by 8 bases; junction bases not matched to a gene: 9. CDR3 DNA sequence: TGTGCCAGCAGCCCAGGGGACAGGGATGGAGAAAAACTGTTTTTT. Translated, it gives CASSPGDRDGEKLFF.

CDR3 sequence: CSAGGEKLFF. The CDR3 region has the DNA TGCAGCGCCGGGGGTGAAAAACTGTTTTTT. The V gene is TRBV29-1, the J gene TRBJ1-4, with D tentatively TRBD1 (5 bases). Looked up from germline, CDR1 is SQVTM and CDR2 is ANQGSEA. Trimming removed 7 bases at V and 7 bases at J, with 7 bases between. CDR3 length: 10 amino acids. Supplemented by reference TRBV29-1 and TRBJ1-4, the full variable domain reads SAVISQKPSRDICQRGTSLTIQCQVDSQVTMMFWYRQQPGQSLTLIATANQGSEATYESGFVIDKFPISRPNLTFSTLTVSNMSPEDSSIYLCSAGGEKLFFGSGTQLSVL.

This clonotype has just a few counts. V is TRBV3-1 and J is TRBJ2-3; D possibly corresponds to TRBD2 (5 bases). With 3 bases removed from V and 4 bases from J, the gap between germline ends came to 11 bases. This CDR3 has 14 residues. Looked up from germline, CDR1 is LGHDT and CDR2 is YNNKEL (reference sequence). The CDR3 DNA follows: TGTGCCAGCAGCCAGCCCAGCGGACCAGATACGCAGTATTTT. Translation gives CASSQPSGPDTQYF.

This clonotype was found many times. The chain links TRBV29-1 to TRBJ1-5; D gene ambiguous. This CDR3 is built from 13 residues. V was shortened by 7 bases and J by 4 bases, with 14 bases between the two germline ends. CDR1 and CDR2 from the germline V gene are SQVTM and ANQGSEA. The CDR3 DNA reads TGCAGCGGGCAAGTAGGGCCGAATCAGCCCCAGCATTTT. Protein product: CSGQVGPNQPQHF.

In its sample, this clonotype was seen a few times. V is TRBV7-9 and J is TRBJ1-1; D remains ambiguous. CDR3 length: 14 residues. Trimming pared 0 bases from V and 4 bases from J, leaving 9 bases between. The germline V gene has CDR1 SEHNR and CDR2 FQNEAQ (reference sequence). The DNA of the CDR3 is TGTGCCAGCAGCTTAGCGGGGAGAGGCACTGAAGCTTTCTTT. Translating gives CASSLAGRGTEAFF.